The 16 T cell receptor beta chains presented below share a single source sample, sequenced in a study of CXCR3-negative and CXCR3-positive naive CD8 T cells. Overall study results and limits: CXCR3-expressing naive cells carried TRB CDR3s more hydrophobic than those of CXCR3-negative naive cells.

Their specific antigens are unknown. UMI-labeled 5' RACE TRB cDNA libraries were prepared from the cells. From its re-call of the 5' RACE reads, TCRdb lists each CDR3 protein once, without DNA. The sample has roughly 110,000 distinct CDR3 sequences. Specimen: naive CXCR3+ CD8+ T cells from blood. Noted subset: CD45RO-CCR7+CD27+CD95- naive CD8+ T cells expressing CXCR3 (TNR3+). The receptors shown here come from a human donor in good health. Some clones in this sample may be carry-over from other donors' samples.

CDR3 protein: CASIPARLAVDSYEQYF. The genes are TRBV7-3 and TRBJ2-7; with no DNA, the TCRdb D assignment of TRBD2 cannot be verified. CDR1 and CDR2 from the germline V gene are SGHTA and FQGTGA. The CDR3 has 17 residues.

This sequence joins TRBV4-2 and TRBJ2-1; the D gene TCRdb calls, TRBD1, cannot be checked with no DNA. The CDR3 is 15 residues long. Per germline, CDR1 LGHNA and CDR2 YNFKEQ. The CDR3: CASSQGTGGPNEQFF.

The rearrangement links TRBV7-9 to TRBJ2-7. Germline V gives CDR1 SEHNR, CDR2 FQNEAQ (reference sequence). This CDR3 is built from 13 residues. This chain's CDR3 is CASSSSGSNEQYF.

The chain uses TRBV6-2 or TRBV6-3 and TRBJ1-5; TCRdb selects TRBD1, and the lack of DNA leaves this call unchecked. Germline CDR1 reads MNHEY; CDR2 reads SVGEGT. The CDR3 has 15 residues. Here the CDR3 reads CASSYSGAGIQPQHF.

The J gene is TRBJ2-7, the V gene TRBV28; TCRdb proposes TRBD1, but this gene call is untestable without DNA. From germline, CDR1 is MDHEN and CDR2 SYDVKM. This CDR3 spans 14 amino acids. The CDR3 sequence is CASNLQGSTYEQYF.

The CDR3 spells CASSPQRVAGGPTGELFF. This chain joins TRBV4-3 and TRBJ2-2; TCRdb lists TRBD2, though no DNA is available to test this call. Looked up from germline, CDR1 is LGHNA and CDR2 is YSLEER. The CDR3 contains 18 residues.

The J gene is TRBJ2-7, the V gene TRBV15; without DNA, the TCRdb call of TRBD1 cannot be checked. Germline assignment: CDR1 LNHNV and CDR2 YYDKDF (reference sequence). The CDR3 is 15 residues long. This CDR3 reads CATSRDLGGTYEQYF.

J is TRBJ2-7 and V is TRBV5-1; the TRBD1 assignment by TCRdb is unverifiable without DNA. There are 12 residues in the CDR3. The germline CDR1 and CDR2 sequences are SGHRS and YFSETQ. CDR3 loop: CASSGTGGEQYF.

The chain recombines TRBV20-1 with TRBJ2-7; absent DNA, TCRdb's TRBD2 call cannot be checked. Germline lookup yields CDR1 DFQATT and CDR2 SNEGSKA (reference sequence). This CDR3 is 14 amino acids long. CDR3: CSATEREASYEQYF.

The chain couples TRBV7-2 to TRBJ1-2; the D call from TCRdb, TRBD1, cannot be confirmed without DNA. This CDR3 contains 15 residues. The germline V gene has CDR1 SGHTA and CDR2 FQGNSA. CDR3: CASSLDRGLDYGYTF.

The genes are TRBV7-9 and TRBJ2-3; the D call of TRBD2 rests on TCRdb alone, since no DNA is present to check it. The CDR3 has 16 amino acids. The germline gives CDR1 SEHNR, CDR2 FQNEAQ (reference sequence). This CDR3 is CASARPSSGGGDTQYF.

V and J are TRBV7-9 and TRBJ2-7; TCRdb names TRBD1, which stays unverified in the absence of DNA. The germline CDR1 and CDR2 sequences are SEHNR and FQNEAQ (reference sequence). The CDR3 is made up of 16 amino acids. CDR3 protein: CASSLLSGRGSYEQYF.

The chain combines TRBV30 with TRBJ2-7. CDR1 is GTSNPN and CDR2 is SVGIG in the germline V gene (reference sequence). The CDR3 is made up of 11 amino acids. The CDR3 sequence is CAWSVTYEQYF.

This sequence joins TRBV6-5 and TRBJ1-5. Germline lookup yields CDR1 MNHEY and CDR2 SVGAGI. This CDR3 has 14 residues. This chain's CDR3 is CASSYGQGGQPQHF.

This rearrangement joins TRBV19 to TRBJ2-7; lacking DNA, the TRBD1 call made by TCRdb goes unchecked. This CDR3 has 12 residues. Germline V gene sequence: CDR1 LNHDA, CDR2 SQIVND (reference sequence). This CDR3 reads CASTDRGYEQYF.

The gene calls are TRBV12-3 or TRBV12-4 and TRBJ2-5; without DNA, the TCRdb call of TRBD2 cannot be checked. This CDR3 spans 14 amino acids. CDR3 sequence reads: CASSLVAEQEIQYF.